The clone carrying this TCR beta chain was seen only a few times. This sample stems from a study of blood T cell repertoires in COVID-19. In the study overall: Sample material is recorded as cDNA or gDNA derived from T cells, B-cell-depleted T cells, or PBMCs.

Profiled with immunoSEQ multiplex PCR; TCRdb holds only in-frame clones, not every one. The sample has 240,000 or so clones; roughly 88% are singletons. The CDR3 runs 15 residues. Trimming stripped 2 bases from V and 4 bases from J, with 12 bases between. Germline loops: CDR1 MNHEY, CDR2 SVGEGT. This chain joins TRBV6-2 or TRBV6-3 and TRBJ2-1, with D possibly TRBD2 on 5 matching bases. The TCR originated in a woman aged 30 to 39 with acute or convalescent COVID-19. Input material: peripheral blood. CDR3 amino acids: CASSYRAELYNEQFF. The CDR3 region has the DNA TGTGCCAGCAGTTACCGAGCGGAGTTATACAATGAGCAGTTCTTC.